The text below deals with one TCR beta chain. Its antigen is not identified. Sequencing targeted expressed TCRB transcripts, as all isolated RNA had been reverse transcribed. Sequenced by immunoSEQ multiplex PCR; TCRdb stores in-frame clones only, minus some. The data show about 390,000 clones, with 8.5% to 10% seen just once and about 0.64% held by the top ten. The record originates from a study of beta chain features in type 1 diabetes. The wider study: Healthy donors and patients showed comparable age, gender and cell yields.

Findings of the study overall: Patients with type 1 diabetes carried fewer insertions and had more deletions at their VDJ junctions. There was a moderate but significant shortening of TCRB CDR3s in all four CD4+ subsets of Type 1 diabetes patients.

It was one heparinised blood draw, averaging about 120 mL, that each donor gave. The receptor was isolated from a man aged 30 to 39 with type 1 diabetes. Sequencing input: central memory CD4+ T cells from blood.

In DNA, the CDR3 is TGTGCCAGCAGCTTAAACCAGGGAGGCTCCGTATCCTACAATGAGCAGTTCTTC. Its protein product is CASSLNQGGSVSYNEQFF. This sequence joins TRBV7-3 and TRBJ2-1, with D maybe TRBD2 (6 bases). The germline V gene has CDR1 SGHTA and CDR2 FQGTGA. This CDR3 is 18 amino acids long. V gave up 1 base and J gave up 1 base, with 17 bases separating them. The full variable domain, rest sourced from reference TRBV7-3 and TRBJ2-1, is GAGVSQTPSNKVTEKGKYVELRCDPISGHTALYWYRQSLGQGPEFLIYFQGTGAADDSGLPNDRFFAVRPEGSVSTLKIQRTERGDSAVYLCASSLNQGGSVSYNEQFFGPGTRLTVL.